The 8 T cell receptor beta chains in this list originate from one sample, sequenced in a study of T-cell reconstitution after alpha-beta-depleted transplantation in children. Molecular barcoding with unique molecular identifiers was used for the TCRbeta library. Using its own MiXCR run on the PCR reads, TCRdb lists one record per CDR3 protein. The table shows around 380,000 distinct CDR3 sequences, with roughly 11% occurring only once. This material consisted of PBMCs from the stem cell graft donor, taken from the stem cell graft. These receptors originate from a human donor who donated a stem cell graft to a child with acute myeloid leukemia.

A few counts support this clonotype. This chain links TRBV5-1 with TRBJ1-2; 7 nucleotides align to TRBD1. Germline CDR1 is SGHRS and CDR2 is YFSETQ. This CDR3 is built from 14 residues. Trimming cost V 4 bases and J 9 bases; bases outside gene matches: 12. The CDR3 loop reads CASSNGQASGRYTF. For the CDR3, the DNA is TGCGCCAGCAGCAATGGACAGGCGTCTGGGCGCTACACCTTC.

This clonotype was observed a handful of times. This rearrangement joins TRBV11-2 to TRBJ2-1, with D maybe TRBD1 (6 bases). The germline CDR1 and CDR2 sequences are SGHAT and FQNNGV. V was pared by 3 bases and J by 10 bases, with 16 bases between. The CDR3 extends over 14 amino acids. The DNA of the CDR3 is TGTGCCAGCAGCTTCCCCCCAGGGGCCGGGGAGCAGTTCTTC. Translated, it gives CASSFPPGAGEQFF. The variable domain in full, completed from reference TRBV11-2 and TRBJ2-1, reads EAGVAQSPRYKIIEKRQSVAFWCNPISGHATLYWYQQILGQGPKLLIQFQNNGVVDDSQLPKDRFSAERLKGVDSTLKIQPAKLEDSAVYLCASSFPPGAGEQFFGPGTRLTVL.

This clonotype was seen only a few times. The chain employs TRBV4-1 and TRBJ2-5; 7 bases are a match to TRBD2. The V and J ends lost 2 bases and 4 bases, in that order; junction bases with no gene match: 7. Germline CDR1 and CDR2: MGHRA and YSYEKL. This CDR3 region has 15 residues. Here the CDR3 reads CASSQQGLEAETQYF. CDR3 sequence (DNA): TGCGCCAGCAGCCAACAAGGACTAGAGGCAGAGACCCAGTACTTC.

The genes are TRBV30 and TRBJ2-1, with TRBD1 as a possible D gene (5 bases). Germline V gene sequence: CDR1 GTSNPN, CDR2 SVGIG (reference sequence). The V and J ends lost 5 bases and 4 bases respectively, with 12 bases between them. CDR3 size: 13 residues. CDR3: CAWGQGLYNEQFF. The CDR3 nucleotides read TGTGCCTGGGGGCAGGGCCTTTACAATGAGCAGTTCTTC.

This clonotype was recorded a few times. The J gene is TRBJ2-5, the V gene TRBV10-2; 15 bases match TRBD2. CDR1 and CDR2 (germline): WSHSY, SAAADI. The J segment lost 5 bases and the V segment lost 6 bases, leaving 4 bases of the junction unmatched. CDR3 length: 15 residues. Here the CDR3 reads CASRIGLAGGETQYF. CDR3 coding DNA: TGCGCCAGCAGGATCGGACTAGCGGGAGGGGAGACCCAGTACTTC.

This clonotype was seen more than once but under ten times. This chain uses TRBV12-3 or TRBV12-4 with TRBJ1-5; D possibly corresponds to TRBD1 (6 bases). The ends were cut back, 4 bases at V and 11 bases at J, with 27 bases in the middle. There are 17 residues in the CDR3. The CDR3 here is CASSSTISGTRVSAQHF. The CDR3 nucleotides are TGTGCCAGCAGTTCCACGATAAGCGGGACACGGGTATCGGCCCAGCATTTT.

This clonotype was counted between two and nine times. This chain connects TRBV7-9 to TRBJ1-5; D unresolved. Looked up from germline, CDR1 is SEHNR and CDR2 is FQNEAQ (reference sequence). V was clipped by 5 bases and J by 2 bases, with 7 bases between them. This CDR3 is built from 13 residues. The DNA of the CDR3 is TGTGCCAGCAGCAATTACGGCAATCAGCCCCAGCATTTT. Its protein is CASSNYGNQPQHF. Variable domain in full (rest from reference TRBV7-9 and TRBJ1-5): DTGVSQNPRHKITKRGQNVTFRCDPISEHNRLYWYRQTLGQGPEFLTYFQNEAQLEKSRLLSDRFSAERPKGSFSTLEIQRTEQGDSAMYLCASSNYGNQPQHFGDGTRLSIL.

This clonotype was counted between two and nine times. The chain couples TRBV7-2 to TRBJ2-1; TRBD1 matches 7 bases. Losses at the gene ends were 1 base for V and 7 bases for J; bases not matched to a gene: 7. The CDR3 runs to 15 residues. Germline V gives CDR1 SGHTA, CDR2 FQGNSA. CDR3 loop: CASSLGDRERNEQFF. The CDR3 DNA sequence: TGTGCCAGCAGCTTAGGAGACAGGGAGAGGAATGAGCAGTTCTTC.